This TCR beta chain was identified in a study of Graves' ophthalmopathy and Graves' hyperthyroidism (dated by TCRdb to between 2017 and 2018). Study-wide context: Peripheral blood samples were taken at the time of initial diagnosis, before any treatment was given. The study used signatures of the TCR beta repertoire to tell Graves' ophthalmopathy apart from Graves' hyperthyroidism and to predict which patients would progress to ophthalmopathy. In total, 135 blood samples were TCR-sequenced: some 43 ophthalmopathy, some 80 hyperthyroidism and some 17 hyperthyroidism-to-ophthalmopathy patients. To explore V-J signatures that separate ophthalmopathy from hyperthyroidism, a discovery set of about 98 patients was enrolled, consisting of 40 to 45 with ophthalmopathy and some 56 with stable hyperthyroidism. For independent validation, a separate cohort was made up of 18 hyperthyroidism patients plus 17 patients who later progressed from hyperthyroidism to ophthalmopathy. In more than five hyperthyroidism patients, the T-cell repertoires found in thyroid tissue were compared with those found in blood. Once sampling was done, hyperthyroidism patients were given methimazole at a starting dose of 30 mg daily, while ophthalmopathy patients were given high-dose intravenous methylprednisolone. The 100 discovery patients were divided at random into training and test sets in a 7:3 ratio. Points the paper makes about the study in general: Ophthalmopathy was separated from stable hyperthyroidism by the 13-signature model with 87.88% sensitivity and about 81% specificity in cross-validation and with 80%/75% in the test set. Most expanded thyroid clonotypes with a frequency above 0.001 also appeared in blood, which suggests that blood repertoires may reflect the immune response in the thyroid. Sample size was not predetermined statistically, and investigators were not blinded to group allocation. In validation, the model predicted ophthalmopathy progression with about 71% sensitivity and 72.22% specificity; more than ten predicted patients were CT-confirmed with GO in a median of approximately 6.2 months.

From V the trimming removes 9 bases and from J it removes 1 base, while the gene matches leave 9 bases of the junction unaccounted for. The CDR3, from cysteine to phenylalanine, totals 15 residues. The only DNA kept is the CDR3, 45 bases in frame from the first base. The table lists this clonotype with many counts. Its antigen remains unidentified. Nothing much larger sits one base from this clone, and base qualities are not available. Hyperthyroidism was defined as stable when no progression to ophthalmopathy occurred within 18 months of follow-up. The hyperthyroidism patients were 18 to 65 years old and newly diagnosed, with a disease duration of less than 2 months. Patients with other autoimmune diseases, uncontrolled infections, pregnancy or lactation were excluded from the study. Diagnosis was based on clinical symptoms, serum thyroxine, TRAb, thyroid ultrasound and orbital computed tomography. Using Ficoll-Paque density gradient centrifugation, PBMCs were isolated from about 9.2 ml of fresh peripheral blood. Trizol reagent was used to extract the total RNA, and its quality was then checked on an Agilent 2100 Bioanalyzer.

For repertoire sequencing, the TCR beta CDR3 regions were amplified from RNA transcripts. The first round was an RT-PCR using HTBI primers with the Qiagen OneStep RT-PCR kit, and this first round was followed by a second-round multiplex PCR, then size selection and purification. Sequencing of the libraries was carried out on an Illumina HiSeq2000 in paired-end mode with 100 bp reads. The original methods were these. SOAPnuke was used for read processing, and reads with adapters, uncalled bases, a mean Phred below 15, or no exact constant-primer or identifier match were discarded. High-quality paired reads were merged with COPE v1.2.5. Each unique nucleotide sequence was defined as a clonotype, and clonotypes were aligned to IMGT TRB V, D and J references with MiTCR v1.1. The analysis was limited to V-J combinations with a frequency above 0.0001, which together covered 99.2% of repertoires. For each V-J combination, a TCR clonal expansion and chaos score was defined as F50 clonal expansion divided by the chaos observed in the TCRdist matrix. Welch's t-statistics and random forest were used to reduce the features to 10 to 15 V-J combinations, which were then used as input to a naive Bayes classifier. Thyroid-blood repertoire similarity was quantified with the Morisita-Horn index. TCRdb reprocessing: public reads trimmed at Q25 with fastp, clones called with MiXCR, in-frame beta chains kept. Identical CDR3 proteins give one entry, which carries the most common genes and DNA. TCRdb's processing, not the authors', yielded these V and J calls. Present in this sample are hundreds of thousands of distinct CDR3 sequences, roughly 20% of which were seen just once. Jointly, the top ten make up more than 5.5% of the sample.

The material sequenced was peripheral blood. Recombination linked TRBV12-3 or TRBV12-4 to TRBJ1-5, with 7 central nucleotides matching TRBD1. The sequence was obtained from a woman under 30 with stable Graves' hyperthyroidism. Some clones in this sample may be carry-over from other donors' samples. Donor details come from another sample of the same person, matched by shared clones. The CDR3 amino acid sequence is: CASGGDRDSNQPQHF. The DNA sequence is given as TGTGCCAGTGGGGGAGACAGGGACAGCAATCAGCCCCAGCATTTT.